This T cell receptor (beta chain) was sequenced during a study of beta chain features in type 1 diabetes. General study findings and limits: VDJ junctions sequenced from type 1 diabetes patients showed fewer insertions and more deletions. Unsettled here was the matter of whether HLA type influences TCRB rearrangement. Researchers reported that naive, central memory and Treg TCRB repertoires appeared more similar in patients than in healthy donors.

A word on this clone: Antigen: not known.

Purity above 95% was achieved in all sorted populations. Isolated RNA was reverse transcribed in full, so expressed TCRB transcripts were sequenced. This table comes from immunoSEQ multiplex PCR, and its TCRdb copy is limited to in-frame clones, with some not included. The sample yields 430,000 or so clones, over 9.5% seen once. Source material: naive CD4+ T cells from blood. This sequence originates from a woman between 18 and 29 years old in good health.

The CDR3: CASSFNQKGSETQYF. In DNA form, the CDR3 reads TGTGCCAGCAGCTTCAATCAAAAGGGTTCAGAGACCCAGTACTTC. The chain is built from TRBV7-2 and TRBJ2-5; D unclear. From germline, CDR1 is SGHTA and CDR2 FQGNSA. This CDR3 comprises 15 residues. V was clipped by 3 bases and J by 4 bases, with 15 bases between them.